The rows below give T cell receptor beta chains drawn from one sample of a study of CD8 T cells in Susac syndrome. TCRdb re-called the immunoSEQ multiplex PCR reads through MiXCR, storing one row per CDR3 protein. Found here are approximately 210,000 distinct CDR3 sequences, 95% of them singletons; the top ten hold about 0.088%. Sample: CD4+ T cells from PBMCs. The source of these receptors is a human donor with multiple sclerosis. CDR3s leave out the opening cysteine and the closing phenylalanine or tryptophan.

v_gene,CDR3aa
TRBV20-1,SAPPGQGFGYT
TRBV20-1,SPSLVGEQY
TRBV7-3,ASSLRDLKRYT
TRBV29-1,SVELWGTGSTGELF
TRBV29-1,SVEVPVVSGAKQF
TRBV3-1,ASSRAGQMNTEAF
TRBV18,ASSPGRETQY
TRBV20-1,SAKGRSGQIKETQY
TRBV7-2,ATGLAGGSRTDTQY
TRBV18,ASSPLFTDKGGEKLF
TRBV30,AWTPGQSTDTQY
TRBV29-1,SVGLLNTGELF
TRBV20-1,SVAGRVDIQY
TRBV12-3/TRBV12-4,ASSFSGGRRGNTIY
TRBV7-9,ASSYTGSHEQY
TRBV19,ASSQPGQSSYEQY
TRBV6-2/TRBV6-3,ATLSGANVLT
TRBV29-1,SVGGGYEQY
TRBV15,ATSSLSGFEHT
TRBV29-1,SGRGGGPNNEQF
TRBV5-1,ASSSGQGQDEQY
TRBV28,ASTQTTTSAAEQF
TRBV27,ASSRPTGFGANVLT
TRBV12-3/TRBV12-4,ASSPYFSQETQY
TRBV4-1,ASSQDPPGTEAF
TRBV29-1,SVGLGGGPGEQY
TRBV19,ATPGVDMDQPQH
TRBV7-2,ASSSTGTNSPLH
TRBV29-1,SVGGQNTEAF
TRBV27,ASSLWRSSYNSPLH
TRBV20-1,SARDRRIANLGNEQY
TRBV20-1,SAPQPRTDYGYT
TRBV20-1,SARDGLAGATNEQF
TRBV28,AIQGTPAEQF
TRBV5-4,ASTEGKRRVEQF
TRBV29-1,SVHSWDRQETQY
TRBV2,ASRGQGNNQPQH
TRBV28,ASGGRGHDEQF
TRBV27,ASSFRGGYGYT
TRBV4-2,ASSQDPDYEQY
TRBV3-1,ASSPRDSPNYGYT
TRBV29-1,SVHRAGELF
TRBV27,ASSSSTSGNTDTQY
TRBV23-1,ASTQREGGHFHGYT
TRBV6-5,ASGGTTPSYEQY
TRBV7-3,ASSSGMSNQPQH
TRBV3-1,ASSQDPIAETQY
TRBV30,AWSRAGVGNEQF